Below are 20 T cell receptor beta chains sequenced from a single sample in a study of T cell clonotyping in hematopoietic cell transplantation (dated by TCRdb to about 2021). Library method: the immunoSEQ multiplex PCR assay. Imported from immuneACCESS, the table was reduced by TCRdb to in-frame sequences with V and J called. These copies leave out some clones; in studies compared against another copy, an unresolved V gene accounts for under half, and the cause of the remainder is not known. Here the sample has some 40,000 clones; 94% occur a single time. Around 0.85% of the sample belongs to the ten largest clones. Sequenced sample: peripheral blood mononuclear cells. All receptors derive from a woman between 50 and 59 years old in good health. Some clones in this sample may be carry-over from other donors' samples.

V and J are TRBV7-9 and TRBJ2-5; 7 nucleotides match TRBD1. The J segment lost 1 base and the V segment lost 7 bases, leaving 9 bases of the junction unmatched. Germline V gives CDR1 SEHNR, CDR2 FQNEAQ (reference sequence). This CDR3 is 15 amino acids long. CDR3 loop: CASKVSTGSQETQYF. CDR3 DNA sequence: TGTGCCAGCAAAGTCTCGACAGGGTCCCAAGAGACCCAGTACTTC.

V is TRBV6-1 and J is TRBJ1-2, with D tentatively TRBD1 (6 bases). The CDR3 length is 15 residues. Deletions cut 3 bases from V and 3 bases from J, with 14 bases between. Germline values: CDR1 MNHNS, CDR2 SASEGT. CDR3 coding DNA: TGTGCCAGCAGTGAGTTCAGGGGCGAGCACTATGGCTACACCTTC. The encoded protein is CASSEFRGEHYGYTF.

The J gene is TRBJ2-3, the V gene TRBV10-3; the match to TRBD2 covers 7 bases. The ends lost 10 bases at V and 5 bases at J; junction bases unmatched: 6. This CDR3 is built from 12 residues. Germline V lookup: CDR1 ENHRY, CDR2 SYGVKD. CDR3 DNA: TGTGCCACCGGACCGGGGGGAGATACGCAGTATTTT. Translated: CATGPGGDTQYF.

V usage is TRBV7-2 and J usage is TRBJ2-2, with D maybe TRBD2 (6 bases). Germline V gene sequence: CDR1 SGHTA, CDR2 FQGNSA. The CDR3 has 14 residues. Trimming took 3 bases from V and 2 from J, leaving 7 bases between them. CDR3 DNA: TGTGCCAGCAGCTTCGGGGGTAACACCGGGGAGCTGTTTTTT. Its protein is CASSFGGNTGELFF.

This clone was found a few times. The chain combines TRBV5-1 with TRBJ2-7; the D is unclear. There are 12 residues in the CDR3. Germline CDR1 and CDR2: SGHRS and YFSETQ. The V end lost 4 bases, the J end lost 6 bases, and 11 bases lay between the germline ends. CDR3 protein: CASSSFNSEQYF. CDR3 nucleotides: TGCGCCAGCAGCAGCTTCAACTCCGAGCAGTACTTC.

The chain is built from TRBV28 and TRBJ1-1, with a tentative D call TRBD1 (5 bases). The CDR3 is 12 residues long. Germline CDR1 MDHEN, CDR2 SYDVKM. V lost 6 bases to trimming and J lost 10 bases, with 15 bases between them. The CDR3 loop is CASSTVPGGAFF. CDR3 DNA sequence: TGTGCCAGCAGCACAGTCCCCGGGGGAGCTTTCTTT.

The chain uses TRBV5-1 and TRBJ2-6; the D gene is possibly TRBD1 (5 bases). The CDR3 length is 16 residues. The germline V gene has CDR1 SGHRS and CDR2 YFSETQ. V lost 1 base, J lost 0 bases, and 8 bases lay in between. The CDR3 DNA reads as TGCGCCAGCAGCTTGTACAGGCCCTCTGGGGCCAACGTCCTGACTTTC. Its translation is CASSLYRPSGANVLTF.

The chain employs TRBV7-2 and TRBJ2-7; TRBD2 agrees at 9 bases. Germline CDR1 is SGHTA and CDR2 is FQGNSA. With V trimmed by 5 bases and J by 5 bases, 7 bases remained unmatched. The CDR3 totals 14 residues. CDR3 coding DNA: TGTGCCAGCAGCAGAGCGGGGGGAGTCCACGAGCAGTACTTC. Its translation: CASSRAGGVHEQYF. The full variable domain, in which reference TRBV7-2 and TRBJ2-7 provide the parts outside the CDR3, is GAGVSQSPSNKVTEKGKDVELRCDPISGHTALYWYRQSLGQGLEFLIYFQGNSAPDKSGLPSDRFSAERTGGSVSTLTIQRTQQEDSAVYLCASSRAGGVHEQYFGPGTRLTVT.

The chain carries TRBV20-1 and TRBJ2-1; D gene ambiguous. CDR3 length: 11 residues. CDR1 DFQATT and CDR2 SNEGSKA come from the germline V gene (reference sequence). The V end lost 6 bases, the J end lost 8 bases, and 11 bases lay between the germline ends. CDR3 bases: TGCAGTGCCTCTCCGGCATATGAGCAGTTCTTC. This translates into CSASPAYEQFF.

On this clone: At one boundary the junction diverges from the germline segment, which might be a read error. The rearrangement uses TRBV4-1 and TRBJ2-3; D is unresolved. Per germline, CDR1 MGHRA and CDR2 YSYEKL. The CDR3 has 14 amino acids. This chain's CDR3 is CASSQVYTTREPLF. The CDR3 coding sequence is TGCGCCAGCAGCCAAGTATATACGACAAGAGAACCATTATTT.

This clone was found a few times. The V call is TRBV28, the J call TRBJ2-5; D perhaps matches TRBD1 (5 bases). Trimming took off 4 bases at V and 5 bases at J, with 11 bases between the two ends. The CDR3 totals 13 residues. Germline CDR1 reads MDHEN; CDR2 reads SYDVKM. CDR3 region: CASSWGRRETQYF. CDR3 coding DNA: TGTGCCAGCAGTTGGGGCCGTCGGGAGACCCAGTACTTC.

The DNA for the CDR3 is TGTGCCAGTAGTCGGTGGAGGGTGGCGACTGAAGCTTTCTTT. This gives the protein CASSRWRVATEAFF. The chain links TRBV19 to TRBJ1-1; D unresolved. Germline CDR1 and CDR2: LNHDA and SQIVND (reference sequence). The CDR3 sequence is 14 residues long. V lost 5 bases and J 5 bases, leaving 15 bases between the germline ends.

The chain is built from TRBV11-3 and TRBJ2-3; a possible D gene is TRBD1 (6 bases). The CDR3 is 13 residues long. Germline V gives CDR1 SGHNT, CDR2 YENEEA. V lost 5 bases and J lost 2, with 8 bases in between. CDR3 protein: CASSEGDTDTQYF. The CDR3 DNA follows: TGTGCCAGCAGCGAGGGGGACACAGATACGCAGTATTTT.

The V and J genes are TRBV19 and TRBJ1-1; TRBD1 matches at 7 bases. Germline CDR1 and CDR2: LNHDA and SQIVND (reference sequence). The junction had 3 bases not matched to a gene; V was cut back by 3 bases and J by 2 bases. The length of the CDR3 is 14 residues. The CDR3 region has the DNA TGTGCCAGTAGTATGTGGGACAGAAACACTGAAGCTTTCTTT. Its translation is CASSMWDRNTEAFF.

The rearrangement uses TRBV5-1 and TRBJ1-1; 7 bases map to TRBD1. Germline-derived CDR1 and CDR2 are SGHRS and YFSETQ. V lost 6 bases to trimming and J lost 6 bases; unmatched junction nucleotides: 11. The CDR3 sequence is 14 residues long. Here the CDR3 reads CASTQTGSGSEAFF. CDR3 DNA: TGCGCCAGCACTCAGACAGGGTCGGGGTCTGAAGCTTTCTTT.

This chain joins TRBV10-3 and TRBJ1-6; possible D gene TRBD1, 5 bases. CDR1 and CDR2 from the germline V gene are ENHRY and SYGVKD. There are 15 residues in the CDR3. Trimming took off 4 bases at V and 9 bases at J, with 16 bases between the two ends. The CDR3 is CAISVGTPHGSPLHF. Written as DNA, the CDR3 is TGTGCCATCAGTGTCGGGACCCCCCATGGTTCACCCCTCCACTTT.

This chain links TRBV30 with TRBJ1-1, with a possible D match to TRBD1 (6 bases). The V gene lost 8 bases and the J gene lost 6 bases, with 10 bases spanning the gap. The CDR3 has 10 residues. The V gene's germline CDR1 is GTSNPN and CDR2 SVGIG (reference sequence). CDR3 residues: CAEGESEAFF. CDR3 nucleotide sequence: TGTGCCGAGGGGGAGTCTGAAGCTTTCTTT.

CDR3 loop: CASSLHGDGYTF. Here the CDR3 DNA reads TGTGCCAGCAGCTTGCACGGTGACGGCTACACCTTC. V usage is TRBV11-3 and J usage is TRBJ1-2; D gene uncertain. Trimming took 3 bases from V and 8 from J, leaving 10 bases between them. The CDR3 loop spans 12 amino acids. Germline V gene lookup returns CDR1 SGHNT and CDR2 YENEEA.

The CDR3 reads CASSLFGGRNTGELFF. As DNA, the CDR3 is TGTGCCAGCAGTTTATTTGGCGGGAGGAACACCGGGGAGCTGTTTTTT. The chain carries TRBV27 and TRBJ2-2, with 7 bases identical to TRBD2. J lost 1 base, V lost 1 base, and 3 bases had no gene match. The CDR3 has 16 residues. Germline V lookup: CDR1 MNHEY, CDR2 SMNVEV (reference sequence).

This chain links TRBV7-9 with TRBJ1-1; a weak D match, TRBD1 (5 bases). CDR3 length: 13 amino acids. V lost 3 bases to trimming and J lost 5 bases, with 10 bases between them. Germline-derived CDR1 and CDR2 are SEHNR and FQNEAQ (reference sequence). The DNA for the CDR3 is TGTGCCAGCAGCTTTCAGGGAGGGACTGAAGCTTTCTTT. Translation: CASSFQGGTEAFF.